This paragraph covers one T cell receptor beta chain sequence. Method: immunoSEQ multiplex PCR; TCRdb's copy keeps in-frame clones and lacks some. There are 270,000 or so clones in the sample; about nine tenths occur only once, and approximately 4% lies in the top ten. The V and J ends lost 7 bases and 0 bases respectively, with 12 bases between them. CDR3 length: 14 amino acids. The germline V gene has CDR1 LNHDA and CDR2 SQIVND (reference sequence). The data were obtained in a study of blood T cell repertoires in COVID-19. The specimen sequenced was PBMCs or T cells enriched from blood (not recorded which). V and J are TRBV19 and TRBJ1-1, with D perhaps TRBD1 (6 bases). This clonotype was obtained from a woman aged 25 to 45 with acute COVID-19. The CDR3 protein is CASTGVPLNTEAFF. CDR3 sequence (DNA): TGTGCCAGTACAGGGGTCCCTTTGAACACTGAAGCTTTCTTT.